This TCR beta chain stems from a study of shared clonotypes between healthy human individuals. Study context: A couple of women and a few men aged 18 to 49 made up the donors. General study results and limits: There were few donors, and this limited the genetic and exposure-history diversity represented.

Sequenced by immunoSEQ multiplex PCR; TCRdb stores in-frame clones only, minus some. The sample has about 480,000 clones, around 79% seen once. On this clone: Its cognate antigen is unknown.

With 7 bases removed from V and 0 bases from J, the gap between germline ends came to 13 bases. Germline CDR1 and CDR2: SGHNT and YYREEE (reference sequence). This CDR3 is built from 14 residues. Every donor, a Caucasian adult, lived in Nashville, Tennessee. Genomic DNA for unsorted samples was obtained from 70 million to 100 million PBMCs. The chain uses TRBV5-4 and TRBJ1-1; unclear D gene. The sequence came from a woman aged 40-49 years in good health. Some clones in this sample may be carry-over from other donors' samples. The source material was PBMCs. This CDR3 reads CASGGSALNTEAFF. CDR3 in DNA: TGTGCCAGCGGAGGATCCGCTCTGAACACTGAAGCTTTCTTT.